The clone carrying this TCR beta chain was seen more than once but under ten times. Antigen: not known. Individual cDNA molecules carried attached unique molecular identifiers. A single record per CDR3 protein comes from TCRdb applying MiXCR to the 5' RACE reads. The table includes about 67,000 distinct CDR3 sequences, about 9% detected once. These data belong to a study of early T cells in non-severe SARS-CoV-2 infection. As for the study in general: Sequencing used unsorted whole-blood bulk RNA, so chains lack pairing.

Findings and caveats of the study: CD4 and private specificities were missed by VDJdb matching, which favored anti-spike CD8 responses.

Trimming took 4 bases from V and 1 from J, leaving 14 bases between them. Germline values: CDR1 LNHDA, CDR2 SQIVND (reference sequence). CDR3 size: 15 residues. The rearrangement links TRBV19 to TRBJ2-7; TRBD2 might be the D (6 bases). Sequencing was performed on whole blood, taken at baseline. The source of this sequence is an adult who was a healthcare worker with PCR-confirmed SARS-CoV-2 infection or an uninfected control (not recorded which). The CDR3 DNA sequence: TGTGCCAGTAGTACGGGTAGCGGAAGATCCTACGAGCAGTACTTC. Translated: CASSTGSGRSYEQYF.